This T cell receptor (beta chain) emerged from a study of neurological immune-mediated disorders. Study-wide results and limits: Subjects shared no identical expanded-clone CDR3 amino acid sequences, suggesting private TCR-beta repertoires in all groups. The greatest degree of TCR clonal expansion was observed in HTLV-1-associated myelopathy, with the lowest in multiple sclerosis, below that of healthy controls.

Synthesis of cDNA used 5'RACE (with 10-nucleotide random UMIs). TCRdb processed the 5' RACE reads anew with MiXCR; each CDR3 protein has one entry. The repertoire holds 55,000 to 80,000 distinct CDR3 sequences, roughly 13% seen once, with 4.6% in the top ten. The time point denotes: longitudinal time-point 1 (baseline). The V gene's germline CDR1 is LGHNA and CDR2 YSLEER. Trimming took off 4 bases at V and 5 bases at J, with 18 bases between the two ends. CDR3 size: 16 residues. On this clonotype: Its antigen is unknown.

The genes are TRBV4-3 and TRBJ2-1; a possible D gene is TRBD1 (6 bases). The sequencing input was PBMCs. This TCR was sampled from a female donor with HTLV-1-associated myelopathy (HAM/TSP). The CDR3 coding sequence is TGCGCCAGCAGCCCAAACCTGAGGGGGTTCGACAATGAGCAGTTCTTC. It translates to CASSPNLRGFDNEQFF.